One sample yielded the 14 T cell receptor beta chains listed below, sequenced in a study of cytomegalovirus exposure and HLA in healthy donors. PCR amplification relied on 60 Vbeta primers (plus 13 Jbeta primers). Clones were read by immunoSEQ multiplex PCR, and TCRdb kept only the in-frame ones, dropping some. Altogether about 170,000 clones are present, roughly 79% being singletons, with the ten largest covering roughly 1.9%. The sample was PBMCs. Receptors were obtained from a woman aged 25 to 45 in good health and CMV-seropositive.

V usage is TRBV9 and J usage is TRBJ1-1; 10 positions match TRBD1. V lost 3 bases to trimming and J lost 4 bases; unmatched junction nucleotides: 6. CDR1 SGDLS and CDR2 YYNGEE come from the germline V gene. This CDR3 has 15 residues. The DNA for the CDR3 is TGTGCCAGCAGCGCGGTTCGACAGGGGGCCACTGAAGCTTTCTTT. As protein: CASSAVRQGATEAFF.

The chain is built from TRBV2 and TRBJ1-5; D is uncertain. The CDR3 runs 13 residues. Germline CDR1 is SNHLY and CDR2 is FYNNEI. The V gene lost 7 bases and the J gene lost 0 bases, with 7 bases spanning the gap. CDR3: CASKDSSNQPQHF. The CDR3 DNA reads TGTGCCAGCAAGGACTCTAGCAATCAGCCCCAGCATTTT.

Concerning this clone itself: One junction end does not reproduce the germline sequence, and a read error may be involved. This chain links TRBV28 with TRBJ1-1; D unresolved. Germline-derived CDR1 and CDR2 are MDHEN and SYDVKM. The CDR3 covers 11 residues. The CDR3 protein is CASSLLTETFF. The CDR3 DNA sequence: TGTGCCAGCAGTTTATTGACTGAAACTTTCTTT.

By frequency in the sample, this clone is large (0.1 to 1%). The chain uses TRBV9 and TRBJ1-1, with no clear D. The CDR3 runs 17 residues. V lost 2 bases, J lost 0 bases, and 17 bases lay in between. Germline values: CDR1 SGDLS, CDR2 YYNGEE. The CDR3: CASSVSGLTAMNTEAFF. CDR3 sequence (DNA): TGTGCCAGCAGCGTTAGCGGTTTAACAGCCATGAACACTGAAGCTTTCTTT. The variable domain in full, completed from reference TRBV9 and TRBJ1-1, reads DSGVTQTPKHLITATGQRVTLRCSPRSGDLSVYWYQQSLDQGLQFLIQYYNGEERAKGNILERFSAQQFPDLHSELNLSSLELGDSALYFCASSVSGLTAMNTEAFFGQGTRLTVV.

This clone is a singleton in its sample. This sequence joins TRBV2 and TRBJ2-1; TRBD2 matches 9 bases. CDR1 SNHLY and CDR2 FYNNEI come from the germline V gene. CDR3 size: 14 residues. V lost 6 bases and J lost 1; bases outside the gene matches: 1. This CDR3 is CASRSGGSYNEQFF. The CDR3 DNA is TGTGCCAGCAGGAGCGGGGGGTCCTACAATGAGCAGTTCTTC.

A few counts support this clone. The V gene is TRBV29-1, the J gene TRBJ2-3; D remains ambiguous. Trimming took 2 bases from V and 2 from J, leaving 8 bases between them. This CDR3 region has 13 residues. Per germline, CDR1 SQVTM and CDR2 ANQGSEA. The CDR3 is CSVESRNTDTQYF. For the CDR3, the DNA is TGCAGCGTTGAATCCAGAAACACAGATACGCAGTATTTT.

This chain uses TRBV29-1 with TRBJ2-6; no clear D. Germline CDR1 is SQVTM and CDR2 is ANQGSEA. Trimming took 6 bases from V and 0 from J, leaving 6 bases between them. CDR3 length: 13 residues. This CDR3 is CSVPLSGANVLTF. CDR3 nucleotides: TGCAGCGTCCCTCTCTCTGGGGCCAACGTCCTGACTTTC.

The chain is built from TRBV6-5 and TRBJ1-5, with D maybe TRBD1 (5 bases). CDR1 and CDR2 (germline): MNHEY, SVGAGI. The CDR3 loop spans 14 amino acids. V lost 6 bases and J 11 bases, leaving 20 bases between the germline ends. CDR3 region: CASSAVAQGSAQHF. In DNA form, the CDR3 reads TGTGCCAGCAGCGCAGTAGCTCAGGGTTCGGCCCAGCATTTT.

The chain combines TRBV30 with TRBJ2-1; D is perhaps TRBD1 (5 bases). V was trimmed by 2 bases and J by 9 bases, leaving 26 bases between them. Germline CDR1 is GTSNPN and CDR2 is SVGIG (reference sequence). The CDR3 sequence is 17 residues long. As DNA, the CDR3 is TGTGCCTGGAGTCTCAAAGGGGCTCGTGGCTGGGGTGGTGAGCAGTTCTTC. Translating it yields CAWSLKGARGWGGEQFF.

V is TRBV6-1 and J is TRBJ1-6; the D gene is possibly TRBD1 (5 bases). In germline, CDR1 is MNHNS, CDR2 SASEGT. V lost 5 bases, J lost 3 bases, and 11 bases lay in between. The CDR3 consists of 15 residues. CDR3 loop: CASSSAGLYNSPLHF. CDR3 DNA sequence: TGTGCCAGCAGTTCAGCGGGGCTCTATAATTCACCCCTCCACTTT.

Worth noting for this clone: Other DNA sequences within the sample encode an identical CDR3. The rearrangement joins TRBV30 to TRBJ1-2; D unresolved. CDR1 is GTSNPN and CDR2 is SVGIG in the germline V gene (reference sequence). With 2 bases removed from V and 4 bases from J, the gap between germline ends came to 5 bases. The CDR3 extends over 11 amino acids. The DNA of the CDR3 is TGTGCCTGGAGTCGGGGCTATGGCTACACCTTC. Its translation: CAWSRGYGYTF.

V gene TRBV11-2 combines with J gene TRBJ2-2; D ambiguous. V lost 1 base and J 8 bases, leaving 8 bases between the germline ends. This CDR3 has 13 residues. Germline-derived CDR1 and CDR2 are SGHAT and FQNNGV. The CDR3 is CASSLVPSGELFF. CDR3 DNA: TGTGCCAGCAGCTTAGTCCCGTCTGGGGAGCTGTTTTTT.

The chain combines TRBV5-5 with TRBJ2-7; 11 bases line up with TRBD1. Germline trimming cut 4 bases from V and 3 bases from J; bases unmatched to any gene: 9. This CDR3 contains 16 residues. Germline V CDR1 and CDR2: SGHKS, YYEKEE (reference sequence). The CDR3 is CASSLRDRGDIYEQYF. CDR3 coding DNA: TGTGCCAGCAGCCTCCGGGACAGGGGGGACATCTACGAGCAGTACTTC. Filled out from reference TRBV5-5 and TRBJ2-7, the complete variable domain reads DAGVTQSPTHLIKTRGQQVTLRCSPISGHKSVSWYQQVLGQGPQFIFQYYEKEERGRGNFPDRFSARQFPNYSSELNVNALLLGDSALYLCASSLRDRGDIYEQYFGPGTRLTVT.

This chain joins TRBV5-4 and TRBJ1-1; tentatively, D is TRBD1 (5 bases). Per germline, CDR1 SGHNT and CDR2 YYREEE (reference sequence). V was cut by 3 bases and J by 1 base, with 10 bases left in between. The CDR3 spans 14 residues. The DNA of the CDR3 is TGTGCCAGCAGCTCCAGGGTGACGAACACTGAAGCTTTCTTT. Translating it yields CASSSRVTNTEAFF.